This T cell receptor beta chain derives from a study of human T cells and chemical hapten exposure. Study context: Sensitization employed 2% DPC on 2 cm by 2 cm of upper inner arm skin. The study enrolled mostly female patients with alopecia areata, totalis or universalis.

Each CDR3 protein is one row after TCRdb ran MiXCR on the RACE reads. Among about 340,000 distinct CDR3 sequences listed, roughly 6.9% were seen once. Documented time point: patch test 1, 2 weeks after DPC sensitization. The treatment denotes: therapeutic diphenylcyclopropenone sensitization with weekly scalp DPC. The study drew its donors from alopecia patients who were 18 to 70 years old and suitable for DPC. The CDR3 runs 18 residues. Looked up from germline, CDR1 is SNHLY and CDR2 is FYNNEI. Trimming shortened V by 1 base and J by 0 bases, and 16 bases separated the two germline ends. The chain uses TRBV2 and TRBJ1-3; D is possibly TRBD1 (5 bases). The sequence came from a woman aged 18-29 years with alopecia areata. Some clones in this sample may be carry-over from other donors' samples. The sample consisted of whole blood, taken in connection with sensitization to the hapten diphenylcyclopropenone (DPC). The CDR3: CASSEVGNRRHSGNTIYF. For the CDR3, the DNA is TGTGCCAGCAGTGAAGTGGGAAACAGGAGGCACTCTGGAAACACCATATATTTT.